A selection of T cell receptor beta chains follows, all from one sample in a study of T cells in tumors after PD-1 blockade. Clones were sequenced by immunoSEQ multiplex PCR, and TCRdb holds only the in-frame ones, with some missing. The sample lists almost 8,500 clones, around three fifths occurring once. The specimen was tumor tissue, collected after anti-PD-1 treatment. Source of these receptors: a human donor with basal cell carcinoma. The CDR3 runs from the conserved cysteine through the conserved F or W. D genes are given only for firm matches. Clone sizes are given selectively: once, few, many, or a class where the clone is expanded.

>TRBJ1-3|NA|TRBV4-1|NA
TGCGCCAGCAGCCAAGAGTGGAGAGATCCCGGGGGCTCTGGAAACACCATATATTTT
CASSQEWRDPGGSGNTIYF
>TRBJ2-6|NA|TRBV30|NA
TGTGCCTGGAGTCGAGGGGTTGGGGCCAACGTCCTGACTTTC
CAWSRGVGANVLTF
>TRBJ1-5|TRBD1|TRBV9|NA
TGTGCCAGCAGCGTAGGAGGGGGCGCTGGTCAGCCCCAGCATTTT
CASSVGGGAGQPQHF
>TRBJ1-6|TRBD1|TRBV6-5|NA
TGTGCCAGCAGTTACGCGGACAGGGATTCACCCCTCCACTTT
CASSYADRDSPLHF
>TRBJ1-5|NA|TRBV5-6|NA
TGTGCCAGCAGCTTGGGGCAGGGTGTTCAGCCCCAGCATTTT
CASSLGQGVQPQHF
>TRBJ2-3|TRBD2|TRBV11-3|NA
TGTGCCAGCAGCGCCAGCGGGGTCACAGATACGCAGTATTTT
CASSASGVTDTQYF
>TRBJ1-2|NA|TRBV2|NA
TGTGCCAGCAGTGTATTTAACTATGGCTACACCTTC
CASSVFNYGYTF
>TRBJ2-2|TRBD1|TRBV27|NA
TGTGCCAGCAGGAGGACAGGGTCGCACACCGGGGAGCTGTTTTTT
CASRRTGSHTGELFF
>TRBJ2-5|NA|TRBV25-1|NA
TGTGCCAGCAGCCCCCCCGGGGGGCGCCAAGAGACCCAGTACTTC
CASSPPGGRQETQYF
>TRBJ2-1|NA|TRBV28|NA
TGTGCCAGCAGTTTAGGGGGGAACTACAATGAGCAGTTCTTC
CASSLGGNYNEQFF
>TRBJ2-6|NA|TRBV19|NA
TGTGCCAGTCGGGACGGAGACTCTGGGGCCAACGTCCTGACTTTC
CASRDGDSGANVLTF
>TRBJ2-3|TRBD1|TRBV18|once
TGTGCCAGCTCACCCGGGACAGGGATTGGCACAGATACGCAGTATTTT
CASSPGTGIGTDTQYF
>TRBJ2-2|NA|TRBV7-2|once
TGTGCCAGCAGCTTAGTTCTCAACGGCGGGGAGCTGTTTTTT
CASSLVLNGGELFF
>TRBJ2-2|NA|TRBV5-4|NA
TGTGCCAGCAGCTTGACACAGGATTCCGGGGAGCTGTTTTTT
CASSLTQDSGELFF